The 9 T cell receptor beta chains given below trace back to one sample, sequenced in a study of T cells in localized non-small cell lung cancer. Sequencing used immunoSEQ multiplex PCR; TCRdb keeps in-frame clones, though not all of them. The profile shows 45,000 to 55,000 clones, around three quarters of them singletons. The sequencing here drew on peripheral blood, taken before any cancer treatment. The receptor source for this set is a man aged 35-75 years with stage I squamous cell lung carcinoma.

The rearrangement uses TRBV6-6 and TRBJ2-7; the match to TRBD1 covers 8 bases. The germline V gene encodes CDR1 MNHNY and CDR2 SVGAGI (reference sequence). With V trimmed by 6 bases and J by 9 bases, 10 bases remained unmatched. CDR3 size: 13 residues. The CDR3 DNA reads TGTGCCAGCAGCGACAGGGGCCCCGACGGGCAGTACTTC. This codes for CASSDRGPDGQYF.

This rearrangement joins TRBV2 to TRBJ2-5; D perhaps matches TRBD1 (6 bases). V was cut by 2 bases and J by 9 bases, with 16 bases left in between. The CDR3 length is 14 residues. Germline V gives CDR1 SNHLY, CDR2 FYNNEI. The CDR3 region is CASSERGVPGAQYF. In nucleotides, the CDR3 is TGTGCCAGCAGTGAAAGAGGGGTCCCAGGGGCCCAGTACTTC.

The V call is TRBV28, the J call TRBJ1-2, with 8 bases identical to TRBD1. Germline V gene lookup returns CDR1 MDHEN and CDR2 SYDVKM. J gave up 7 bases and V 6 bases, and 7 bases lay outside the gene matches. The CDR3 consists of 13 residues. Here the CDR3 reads CASRPGQARGYTF. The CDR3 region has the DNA TGTGCCAGCAGGCCGGGACAGGCCCGTGGCTACACCTTC.

Here the CDR3 DNA reads TGTGCCAGCCTTCGAGCGGGGGCCTCCTACAATGAGCAGTTCTTC. Protein: CASLRAGASYNEQFF. The chain employs TRBV6-6 and TRBJ2-1; 8 positions match TRBD2. CDR1 MNHNY and CDR2 SVGAGI come from the germline V gene (reference sequence). There are 15 residues in the CDR3. V shed 8 bases, J shed 0 bases, and the junction held 6 bases outside the gene matches.

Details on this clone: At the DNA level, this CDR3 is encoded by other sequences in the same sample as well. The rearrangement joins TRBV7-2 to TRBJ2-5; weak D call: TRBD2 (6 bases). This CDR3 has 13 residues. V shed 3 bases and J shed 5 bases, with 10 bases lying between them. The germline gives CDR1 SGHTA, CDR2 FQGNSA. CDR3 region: CASSLDYSETQYF. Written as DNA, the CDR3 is TGTGCCAGCAGCTTGGACTACTCGGAGACCCAGTACTTC.

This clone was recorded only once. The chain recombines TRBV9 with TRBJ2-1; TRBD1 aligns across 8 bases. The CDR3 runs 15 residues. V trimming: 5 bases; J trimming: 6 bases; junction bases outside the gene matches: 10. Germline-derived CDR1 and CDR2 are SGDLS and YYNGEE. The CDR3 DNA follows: TGTGCCAGCAGTAGCGACAGGGGATGGAGCAATGAGCAGTTCTTC. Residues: CASSSDRGWSNEQFF.

CDR3 sequence (DNA): TGTGCCAGCAGTCCTTATAATGGGGCACCCCTCCACTTT. Translated, it gives CASSPYNGAPLHF. The V and J genes are TRBV6-5 and TRBJ1-6; the D is unclear. The germline CDR1 and CDR2 sequences are MNHEY and SVGAGI. CDR3 size: 13 residues. With 5 bases removed from V and 11 bases from J, the gap between germline ends came to 13 bases.

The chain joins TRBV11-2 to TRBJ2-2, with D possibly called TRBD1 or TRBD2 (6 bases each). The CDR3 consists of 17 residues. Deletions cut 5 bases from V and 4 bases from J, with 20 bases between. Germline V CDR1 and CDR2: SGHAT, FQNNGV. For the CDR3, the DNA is TGTGCCAGCAGCCCTCTACGGGGGACATTGGGCACCGGGGAGCTGTTTTTT. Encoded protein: CASSPLRGTLGTGELFF.

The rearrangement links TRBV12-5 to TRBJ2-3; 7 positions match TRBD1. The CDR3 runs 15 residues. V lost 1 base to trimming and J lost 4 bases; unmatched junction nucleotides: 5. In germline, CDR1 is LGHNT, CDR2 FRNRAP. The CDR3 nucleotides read TGTGCTAGTGGTTTGGGACTCCAGGGGGCAGATACGCAGTATTTT. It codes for CASGLGLQGADTQYF.